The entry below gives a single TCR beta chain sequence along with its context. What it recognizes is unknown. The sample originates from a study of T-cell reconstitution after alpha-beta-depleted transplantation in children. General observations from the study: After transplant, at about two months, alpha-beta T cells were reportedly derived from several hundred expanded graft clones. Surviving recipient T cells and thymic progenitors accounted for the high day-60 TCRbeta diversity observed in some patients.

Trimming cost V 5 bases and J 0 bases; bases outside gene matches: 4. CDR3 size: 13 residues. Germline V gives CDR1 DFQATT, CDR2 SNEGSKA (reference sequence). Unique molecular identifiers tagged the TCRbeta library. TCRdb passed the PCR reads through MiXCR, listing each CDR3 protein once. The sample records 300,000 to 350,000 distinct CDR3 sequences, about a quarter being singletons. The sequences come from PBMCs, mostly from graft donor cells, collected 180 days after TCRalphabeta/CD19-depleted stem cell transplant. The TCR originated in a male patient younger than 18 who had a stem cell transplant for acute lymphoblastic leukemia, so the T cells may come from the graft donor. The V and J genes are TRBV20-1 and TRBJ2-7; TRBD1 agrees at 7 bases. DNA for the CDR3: TGCAGTGCTCCCGGGACAGACTCCTACGAGCAGTACTTC. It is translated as CSAPGTDSYEQYF.